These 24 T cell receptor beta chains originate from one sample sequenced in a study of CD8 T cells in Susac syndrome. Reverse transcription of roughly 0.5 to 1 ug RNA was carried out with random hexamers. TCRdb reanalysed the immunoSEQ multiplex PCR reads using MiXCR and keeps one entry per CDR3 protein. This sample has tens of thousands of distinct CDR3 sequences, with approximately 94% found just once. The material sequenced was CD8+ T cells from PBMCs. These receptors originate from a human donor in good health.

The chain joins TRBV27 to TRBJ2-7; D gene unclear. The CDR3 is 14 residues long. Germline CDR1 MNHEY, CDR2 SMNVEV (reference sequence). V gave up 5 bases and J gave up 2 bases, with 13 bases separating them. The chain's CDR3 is CASSPLDETYEQYF. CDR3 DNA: TGTGCCAGCAGTCCGTTAGACGAAACCTACGAGCAGTACTTC.

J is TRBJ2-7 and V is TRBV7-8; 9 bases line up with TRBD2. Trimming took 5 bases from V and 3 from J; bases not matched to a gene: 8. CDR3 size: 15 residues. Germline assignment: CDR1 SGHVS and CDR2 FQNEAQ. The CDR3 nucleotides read TGTGCCAGCAGCCCAGGTCCTAGCGGGGTCTACGAGCAGTACTTC. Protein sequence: CASSPGPSGVYEQYF. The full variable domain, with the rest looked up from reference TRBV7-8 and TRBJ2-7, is GAGVSQSPRYKVAKRGQDVALRCDPISGHVSLFWYQQALGQGPEFLTYFQNEAQLDKSGLPSDRFFAERPEGSVSTLKIQRTQQEDSAVYLCASSPGPSGVYEQYFGPGTRLTVT.

CDR3 residues: CASSYIFSVNEKLFF. DNA for the CDR3: TGCGCCAGCAGCTATATTTTTTCAGTGAATGAAAAACTGTTTTTT. V gene TRBV4-1 combines with J gene TRBJ1-4, with D unclear. The germline V and J ends were trimmed by 5 bases and 5 bases, with 15 bases remaining between them. The germline V gene has CDR1 MGHRA and CDR2 YSYEKL. This CDR3 region has 15 residues.

The CDR3 loop reads CATAGGGKAEAFF. The CDR3 DNA reads as TGTGCCACCGCCGGGGGGGGAAAGGCTGAAGCTTTCTTT. The J gene is TRBJ1-1, the V gene TRBV11-2; the D gene is possibly TRBD1 (5 bases). The V and J ends lost 10 bases and 6 bases respectively, with 18 bases between them. The CDR3 loop spans 13 amino acids. Germline V gene data show CDR1 as SGHAT and CDR2 as FQNNGV.

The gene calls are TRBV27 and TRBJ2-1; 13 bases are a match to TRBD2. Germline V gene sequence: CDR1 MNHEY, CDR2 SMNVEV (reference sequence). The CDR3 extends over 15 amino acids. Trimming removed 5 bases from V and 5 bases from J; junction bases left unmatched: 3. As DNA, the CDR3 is TGTGCCAGCAGTCCGGGACTAGCGGGAAACAATGAGCAGTTCTTC. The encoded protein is CASSPGLAGNNEQFF.

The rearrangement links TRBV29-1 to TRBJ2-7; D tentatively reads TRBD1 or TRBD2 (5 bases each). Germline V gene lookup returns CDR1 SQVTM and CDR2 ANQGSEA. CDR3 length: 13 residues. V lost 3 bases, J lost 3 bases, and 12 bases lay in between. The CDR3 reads CSVETGTHYEQYF. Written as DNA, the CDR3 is TGCAGCGTTGAGACCGGGACCCACTACGAGCAGTACTTC.

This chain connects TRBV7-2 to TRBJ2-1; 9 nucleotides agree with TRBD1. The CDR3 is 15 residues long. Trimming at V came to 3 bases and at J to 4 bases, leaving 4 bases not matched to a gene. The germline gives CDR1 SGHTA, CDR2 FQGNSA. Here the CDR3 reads CASSFGTGRYNEQFF. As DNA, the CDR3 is TGTGCCAGCAGCTTTGGGACAGGGAGGTACAATGAGCAGTTCTTC.

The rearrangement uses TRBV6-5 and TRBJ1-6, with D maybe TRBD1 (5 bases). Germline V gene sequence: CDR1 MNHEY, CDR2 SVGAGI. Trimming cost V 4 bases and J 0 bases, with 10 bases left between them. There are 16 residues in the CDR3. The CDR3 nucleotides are TGTGCCAGCAGTTCCGGGACCTACTCCTATAATTCACCCCTCCACTTT. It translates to CASSSGTYSYNSPLHF.

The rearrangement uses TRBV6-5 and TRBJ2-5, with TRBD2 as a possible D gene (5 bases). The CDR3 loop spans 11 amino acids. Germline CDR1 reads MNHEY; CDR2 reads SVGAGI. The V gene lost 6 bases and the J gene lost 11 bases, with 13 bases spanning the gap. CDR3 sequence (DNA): TGTGCCAGCAGCCCCGGAGGAGCTCAGTACTTC. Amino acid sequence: CASSPGGAQYF.

CDR3 protein: CASSLLDSGETQYF. Written as DNA, the CDR3 is TGTGCCAGCAGTTTATTGGATAGCGGGGAGACCCAGTACTTC. The chain has TRBV28 and TRBJ2-5; 7 bases fit TRBD2. In germline, CDR1 is MDHEN, CDR2 SYDVKM. CDR3 length: 14 residues. Germline trimming cut 1 base from V and 5 bases from J; bases unmatched to any gene: 4.

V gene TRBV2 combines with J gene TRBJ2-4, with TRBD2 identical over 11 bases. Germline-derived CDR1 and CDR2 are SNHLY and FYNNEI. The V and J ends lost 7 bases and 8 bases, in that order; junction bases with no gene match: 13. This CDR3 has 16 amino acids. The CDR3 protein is CASTFAPSGRRDIQYF. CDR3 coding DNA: TGTGCCAGCACCTTTGCCCCTAGCGGGAGGCGCGACATTCAGTACTTC.

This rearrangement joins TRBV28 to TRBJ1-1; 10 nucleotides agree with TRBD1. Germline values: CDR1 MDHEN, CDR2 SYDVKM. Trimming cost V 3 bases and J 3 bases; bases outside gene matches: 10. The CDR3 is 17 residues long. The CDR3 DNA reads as TGTGCCAGCAGTTTCGTGCCGGGACAGGGGTGGGACACTGAAGCTTTCTTT. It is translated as CASSFVPGQGWDTEAFF. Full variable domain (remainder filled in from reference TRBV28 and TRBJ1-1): DVKVTQSSRYLVKRTGEKVFLECVQDMDHENMFWYRQDPGLGLRLIYFSYDVKMKEKGDIPEGYSVSREKKERFSLILESASTNQTSMYLCASSFVPGQGWDTEAFFGQGTRLTVV.

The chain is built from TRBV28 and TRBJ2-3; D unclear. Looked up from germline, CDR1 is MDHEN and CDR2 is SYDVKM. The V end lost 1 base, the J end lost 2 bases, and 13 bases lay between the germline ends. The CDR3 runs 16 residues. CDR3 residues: CASSLLVSLDTDTQYF. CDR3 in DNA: TGTGCCAGCAGTTTATTGGTCAGTCTGGACACAGATACGCAGTATTTT.

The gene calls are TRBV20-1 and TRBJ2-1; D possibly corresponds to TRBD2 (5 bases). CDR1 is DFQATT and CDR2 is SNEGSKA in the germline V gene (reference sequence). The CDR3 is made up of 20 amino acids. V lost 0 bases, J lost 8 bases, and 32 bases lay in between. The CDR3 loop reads CSARDIEGFYGGWGKDEQFF. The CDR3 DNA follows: TGCAGTGCTAGAGATATCGAGGGATTTTATGGCGGCTGGGGTAAAGATGAGCAGTTCTTC.

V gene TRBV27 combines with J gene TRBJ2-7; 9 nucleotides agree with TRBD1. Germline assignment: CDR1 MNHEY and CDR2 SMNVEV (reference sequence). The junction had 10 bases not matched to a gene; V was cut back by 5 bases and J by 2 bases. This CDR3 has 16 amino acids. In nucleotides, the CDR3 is TGTGCCAGCAGTCCGCTCACGGGACAGGGAGCCTACGAGCAGTACTTC. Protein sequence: CASSPLTGQGAYEQYF.

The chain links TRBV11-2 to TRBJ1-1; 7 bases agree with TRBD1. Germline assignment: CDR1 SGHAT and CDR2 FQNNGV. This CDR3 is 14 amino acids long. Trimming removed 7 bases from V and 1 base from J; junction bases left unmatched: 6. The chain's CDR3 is CASTRTGPNTEAFF. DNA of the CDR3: TGTGCCAGCACTAGGACAGGCCCGAACACTGAAGCTTTCTTT. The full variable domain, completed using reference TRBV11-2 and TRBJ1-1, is EAGVAQSPRYKIIEKRQSVAFWCNPISGHATLYWYQQILGQGPKLLIQFQNNGVVDDSQLPKDRFSAERLKGVDSTLKIQPAKLEDSAVYLCASTRTGPNTEAFFGQGTRLTVV.

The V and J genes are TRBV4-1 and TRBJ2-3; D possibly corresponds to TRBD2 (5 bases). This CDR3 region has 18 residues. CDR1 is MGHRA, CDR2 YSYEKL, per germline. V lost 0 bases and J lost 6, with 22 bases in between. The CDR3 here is CASSQDRLFGERSDTQYF. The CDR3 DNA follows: TGCGCCAGCAGCCAAGATCGGCTATTCGGGGAACGGTCGGATACGCAGTATTTT.

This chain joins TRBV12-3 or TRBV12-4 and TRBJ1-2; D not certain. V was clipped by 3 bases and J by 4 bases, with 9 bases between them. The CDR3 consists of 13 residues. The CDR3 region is CASSLMDFYGYTF. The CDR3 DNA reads TGTGCCAGCAGTTTGATGGATTTCTATGGCTACACCTTC.

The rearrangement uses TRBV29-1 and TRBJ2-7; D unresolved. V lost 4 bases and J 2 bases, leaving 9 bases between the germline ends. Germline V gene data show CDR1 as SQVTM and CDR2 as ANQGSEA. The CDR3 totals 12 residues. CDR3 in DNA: TGCAGCGTTGTACACGGACCCTACGAGCAGTACTTC. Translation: CSVVHGPYEQYF.

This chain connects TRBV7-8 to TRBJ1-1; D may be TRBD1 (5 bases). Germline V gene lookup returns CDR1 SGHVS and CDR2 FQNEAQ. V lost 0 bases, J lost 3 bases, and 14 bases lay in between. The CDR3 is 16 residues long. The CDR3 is CASSLAFQGGDTEAFF. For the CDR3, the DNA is TGTGCCAGCAGCTTAGCCTTCCAGGGAGGAGACACTGAAGCTTTCTTT.

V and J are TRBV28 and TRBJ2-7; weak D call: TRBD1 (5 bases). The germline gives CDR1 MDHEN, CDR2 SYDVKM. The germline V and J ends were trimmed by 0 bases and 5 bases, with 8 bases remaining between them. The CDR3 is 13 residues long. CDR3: CASSLWPGNEQYV. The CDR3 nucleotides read TGTGCCAGCAGTTTATGGCCAGGGAACGAGCAGTACGTC.

The CDR3 protein is CASSLPGQGSEQYV. The CDR3 DNA follows: TGTGCCAGCAGTTTACCGGGACAGGGATCCGAGCAGTACGTC. The rearrangement links TRBV28 to TRBJ2-7; 9 nucleotides line up with TRBD1. Germline trimming cut 2 bases from V and 6 bases from J; bases unmatched to any gene: 5. The CDR3 sequence is 14 residues long. Germline V lookup: CDR1 MDHEN, CDR2 SYDVKM.

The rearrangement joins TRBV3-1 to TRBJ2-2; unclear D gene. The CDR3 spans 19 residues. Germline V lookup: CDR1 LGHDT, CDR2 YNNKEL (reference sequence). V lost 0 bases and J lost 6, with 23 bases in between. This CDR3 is CASSQDRPIWGGFAGELFF. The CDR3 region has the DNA TGTGCCAGCAGCCAAGATCGGCCGATTTGGGGTGGGTTCGCCGGGGAGCTGTTTTTT.

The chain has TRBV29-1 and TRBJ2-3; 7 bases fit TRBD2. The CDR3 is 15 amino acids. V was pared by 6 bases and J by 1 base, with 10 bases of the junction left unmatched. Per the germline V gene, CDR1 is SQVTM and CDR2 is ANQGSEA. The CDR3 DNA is TGCAGCGTCACCACTACTAGCGAGGGCACAGATACGCAGTATTTT. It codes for CSVTTTSEGTDTQYF.